Each of the 23 T cell receptor beta chains below was sequenced from the same sample in a study of technical replicates of blood from a few donors. Here immunoSEQ multiplex PCR was the method, and the copy in TCRdb shows in-frame clones only, minus some. The repertoire holds about 74,000 clones, with approximately 95% as singletons. The sequenced sample consisted of T cells isolated from PBMCs. These receptor sequences come from a human donor in good health.

The chain couples TRBV5-4 to TRBJ2-7; 10 bases line up with TRBD2. Germline V gene sequence: CDR1 SGHNT, CDR2 YYREEE (reference sequence). Losses at the gene ends were 1 base for V and 7 bases for J; bases not matched to a gene: 8. The length of the CDR3 is 15 residues. CDR3 sequence: CASSLSGRETREQYF. CDR3 DNA sequence: TGTGCCAGCAGCTTGAGCGGGAGGGAGACGAGGGAGCAGTACTTC.

This rearrangement joins TRBV18 to TRBJ2-1; D unresolved. Germline CDR1 and CDR2: KGHSH and LQKENI. Between the trimmed V and J ends, which lost 8 bases and 8 bases, there was a span of 19 bases. The CDR3 contains 14 residues. As DNA, the CDR3 is TGTGCCAGCACCCAGGCCCTACACAATGATGAGCAGTTCTTC. Translating gives CASTQALHNDEQFF.

The chain employs TRBV7-2 and TRBJ1-4; the match to TRBD1 covers 9 bases. Germline values: CDR1 SGHTA, CDR2 FQGNSA. This CDR3 has 16 amino acids. The V gene end was trimmed by 0 bases and the J gene end by 6 bases; junction bases not matched to a gene: 5. The CDR3 region is CASSLALRTGDEKLFF. The CDR3 region has the DNA TGTGCCAGCAGCTTAGCGCTTAGGACAGGGGATGAAAAACTGTTTTTT.

This chain uses TRBV10-1 with TRBJ2-5; TRBD2 agrees at 7 bases. Unmatched junction bases numbered 11, after V lost 2 bases and J lost 5 bases. This CDR3 has 16 residues. The germline V gene encodes CDR1 WNHNN and CDR2 SYGVQD (reference sequence). The CDR3 loop reads CASSEDQGGTRETQYF. The CDR3 nucleotides read TGCGCCAGCAGTGAGGATCAGGGAGGGACCAGGGAGACCCAGTACTTC.

This sequence joins TRBV4-1 and TRBJ1-3; perhaps TRBD1 as D (5 bases). The CDR3 is 15 residues long. Germline V lookup: CDR1 MGHRA, CDR2 YSYEKL. Deletions cut 1 base from V and 4 bases from J, with 11 bases between. CDR3 sequence reads: CASSQGMGGGNTIYF. The CDR3 DNA follows: TGCGCCAGCAGCCAAGGGATGGGGGGGGGAAACACCATATATTTT.

The table lists this clone with a few counts. J is TRBJ1-5 and V is TRBV5-1; tentatively, D is TRBD1 (5 bases). There are 15 residues in the CDR3. Germline V gives CDR1 SGHRS, CDR2 YFSETQ. Between the trimmed V and J ends, which lost 1 base and 0 bases, there was a span of 8 bases. The CDR3 region has the DNA TGCGCCAGCAGCTTGAGACAGTATAGCAATCAGCCCCAGCATTTT. This translates into CASSLRQYSNQPQHF.

Here the CDR3 reads CARSLAQLFVRDYNSPLHF. The DNA for the CDR3 is TGTGCCAGAAGCTTGGCCCAACTATTTGTCAGGGATTATAATTCACCCCTCCACTTT. This chain joins TRBV5-3 and TRBJ1-6, with TRBD1 as a possible D gene (5 bases). TRBV5-3 is an open reading frame, and its role is uncertain. This CDR3 has 19 amino acids. With 0 bases removed from V and 4 bases from J, the gap between germline ends came to 20 bases.

The chain combines TRBV6-1 with TRBJ1-5; D is ambiguous. This CDR3 contains 15 residues. V was pared by 1 base and J by 0 bases, with 7 bases between. The germline CDR1 and CDR2 sequences are MNHNS and SASEGT. CDR3 bases: TGTGCCAGCAGTGAAGAGCACCGTAGCAATCAGCCCCAGCATTTT. This translates into CASSEEHRSNQPQHF.

The CDR3 DNA reads as TGTGCCAGCAGCTTATCAGGGGCCCATGAGCAGTTCTTC. It encodes CASSLSGAHEQFF. The chain carries TRBV7-7 and TRBJ2-1; TRBD1 might be the D (6 bases). V lost 2 bases and J lost 8, with 10 bases in between. Germline values: CDR1 SSHAT, CDR2 FNYEAQ (reference sequence). CDR3 length: 13 residues.

The chain carries TRBV29-1 and TRBJ2-1, with TRBD1 matching 9 bases. The germline V gene has CDR1 SQVTM and CDR2 ANQGSEA. J was trimmed by 5 bases and V by 5 bases; bases with no gene match: 7. The CDR3 has 14 residues. CDR3 sequence: CSVPGGQGDNEQFF. DNA of the CDR3: TGCAGCGTTCCGGGGGGACAGGGTGACAATGAGCAGTTCTTC.

This chain connects TRBV5-1 to TRBJ2-7; tentative D call: TRBD1 (5 bases). There are 15 residues in the CDR3. Germline CDR1 SGHRS, CDR2 YFSETQ. V was trimmed by 2 bases and J by 1 base, leaving 13 bases between them. The CDR3 sequence is CASSLGRGFSYEQYF. CDR3 bases: TGCGCCAGCAGCTTAGGTAGGGGATTTTCCTACGAGCAGTACTTC.

The chain joins TRBV27 to TRBJ1-5; D uncertain. The CDR3 totals 18 residues. Trimming removed 0 bases from V and 0 bases from J, with 15 bases in between. Germline V CDR1 and CDR2: MNHEY, SMNVEV (reference sequence). This chain's CDR3 is CASSLSPQRPYSNQPQHF. In DNA form, the CDR3 reads TGTGCCAGCAGTTTATCGCCACAGCGGCCTTATAGCAATCAGCCCCAGCATTTT.

The CDR3 sequence is CASSQLPGQGLNTEAFF. The CDR3 DNA reads TGTGCCAGCAGCCAGTTACCGGGACAGGGTTTGAACACTGAAGCTTTCTTT. The chain has TRBV14 and TRBJ1-1, with TRBD1 identical over 9 bases. V lost 3 bases and J lost 0; bases outside the gene matches: 8. This CDR3 is 17 amino acids long. The V gene's germline CDR1 is SGHDN and CDR2 FVKESK.

This clone appeared a single time. The V and J genes are TRBV15 and TRBJ2-2, with 7 bases that match TRBD2. The CDR3 consists of 18 residues. V trimming: 0 bases; J trimming: 3 bases; junction bases outside the gene matches: 10. Looked up from germline, CDR1 is LNHNV and CDR2 is YYDKDF (reference sequence). The CDR3 coding sequence is TGTGCCACCAGCAGAGAGCGGGGGAACCCGGTTTACACCGGGGAGCTGTTTTTT. Protein sequence: CATSRERGNPVYTGELFF.

This chain connects TRBV27 to TRBJ2-7, with 7 bases identical to TRBD2. Germline CDR1 reads MNHEY; CDR2 reads SMNVEV (reference sequence). The CDR3 has 18 amino acids. V lost 6 bases, J lost 2 bases, and 19 bases stayed unmatched. CDR3 sequence: CASSQRAPWLAEAYEQYF. CDR3 DNA: TGTGCCAGCAGCCAACGCGCCCCCTGGCTAGCGGAGGCCTACGAGCAGTACTTC.

The chain couples TRBV14 to TRBJ1-4; 8 bases align to TRBD1. CDR3 length equals 13 residues. The germline V gene has CDR1 SGHDN and CDR2 FVKESK. V was pared by 5 bases and J by 14 bases, with 10 bases of the junction left unmatched. The DNA of the CDR3 is TGTGCCAGCAGCTCTACAGGGGGAACTGTCCTGTTTTTT. The encoded protein is CASSSTGGTVLFF.

V gene TRBV2 combines with J gene TRBJ2-7, with 7 bases aligning to TRBD1. The germline gives CDR1 SNHLY, CDR2 FYNNEI. V lost 7 bases and J lost 7; bases outside the gene matches: 10. The CDR3 spans 13 residues. The CDR3 loop reads CASIGGPKGEQYF. CDR3 sequence (DNA): TGTGCCAGCATAGGGGGCCCCAAGGGAGAGCAGTACTTC.

This chain joins TRBV2 and TRBJ1-5; 9 bases agree with TRBD1. V was pared by 9 bases and J by 2 bases, with 2 bases of the junction left unmatched. The CDR3 spans 13 residues. CDR1 SNHLY and CDR2 FYNNEI come from the germline V gene. The CDR3 region is CASTGGGNQPQHF. In DNA form, the CDR3 reads TGTGCCAGTACAGGGGGCGGCAATCAGCCCCAGCATTTT.

V and J are TRBV2 and TRBJ2-2; 10 bases map to TRBD2. V shed 6 bases and J 5 bases; nucleotides not matched to a gene: 6. CDR1 and CDR2 from the germline V gene are SNHLY and FYNNEI. The CDR3 spans 15 residues. The CDR3 spells CASRTLAGATGELFF. CDR3 sequence (DNA): TGTGCCAGCAGGACCCTAGCGGGAGCGACCGGGGAGCTGTTTTTT.

The V and J genes are TRBV10-3 and TRBJ1-3; no definite D call. Between the trimmed V and J ends, which lost 10 bases and 2 bases, there was a span of 18 bases. The CDR3 totals 15 residues. Germline lookup yields CDR1 ENHRY and CDR2 SYGVKD. The DNA for the CDR3 is TGTGCCAACCGGCCGAGGGCTGAGGCTGGAAACACCATATATTTT. Amino acids: CANRPRAEAGNTIYF.

The table lists this clone with a count of one. This chain links TRBV27 with TRBJ1-6; D remains ambiguous. The CDR3 consists of 14 residues. CDR1 is MNHEY and CDR2 is SMNVEV in the germline V gene (reference sequence). V gave up 3 bases and J gave up 6 bases, with 9 bases separating them. The CDR3 loop reads CASSFGQANSPLHF. The DNA of the CDR3 is TGTGCCAGCAGTTTTGGGCAGGCTAATTCACCCCTCCACTTT.

This clone was counted a single time. The rearrangement uses TRBV23-1 and TRBJ2-4; the D gene is possibly TRBD2 (6 bases). TRBV23-1 counts as an open reading frame of uncertain function. The CDR3 totals 20 residues. V lost 4 bases and J lost 4, with 29 bases in between. DNA of the CDR3: TGCGCCAGCAGTCTACTGTCCCTTACCTATCCGGGACTTAAAAAAAACATTCAGTACTTC. Protein sequence: CASSLLSLTYPGLKKNIQYF.

The chain links TRBV5-1 to TRBJ2-7, with 12 bases fitting TRBD2. CDR1 and CDR2 (germline): SGHRS, YFSETQ. The junction had 4 bases not matched to a gene; V was cut back by 8 bases and J by 4 bases. This CDR3 is built from 13 residues. The CDR3 DNA is TGCGCCAGTTCCACTAGCGGGGGGTACGAGCAGTACTTC. It translates to CASSTSGGYEQYF.